This TCR beta chain is from a study of blood T cell repertoires in COVID-19. The wider study: Sites across the United States, Italy and Spain contributed samples from acute and convalescent COVID-19. Sources were T cells, B-cell-depleted T cells, or PBMCs; the material itself was cDNA or gDNA.

This CDR3 region has 16 residues. CDR1 SGDLS and CDR2 YYNGEE come from the germline V gene. V was clipped by 2 bases and J by 2 bases, with 13 bases between them. Authors' processing steps: Estimation of nucleated cell counts relied on the amplification of reference gene primers. TCRdb's copy holds only in-frame clones and misses some; the assay was immunoSEQ multiplex PCR. The V and J calls and clone size come from that table; D and trimming were worked out from the DNA. In the table there are about 120,000 clones, about 85% of which are singletons. This TCR came from a human donor in a cohort sampled during active COVID-19. Input material: peripheral blood. V usage is TRBV9 and J usage is TRBJ2-2, with a possible D match to TRBD1 (5 bases). The CDR3 sequence is CASSVIPGPNTGELFF. The CDR3 DNA reads as TGTGCCAGCAGCGTTATCCCAGGGCCTAACACCGGGGAGCTGTTTTTT.